This is a list of T cell receptor beta chains from one sample in a study of shared clonotypes between healthy human individuals. Sequenced by immunoSEQ multiplex PCR; TCRdb stores in-frame clones only, minus some. The sample carries about 2.4 million clones, around nine tenths recorded once. The sequencing sample was made of naive CD4+ T cells sorted from blood. The receptors derive from a man younger than 30 in good health. The CDR3 runs from the conserved cysteine through the conserved F or W. D genes are given only for firm matches. For some rows the clone size is stated as once, few or many, or as a class when expanded; others skip it.

j_call d_call clone_size v_call cdr3_nt cdr3_aa
TRBJ1-4 . . TRBV30 TGTGCCTGGAGTAACAGTCCTAATGAAAAACTGTTTTTT CAWSNSPNEKLFF
TRBJ2-5 . . TRBV18 TGTGCCAGCTCACCAGGAAGAGCACAAGAGACCCAGTACTTC CASSPGRAQETQYF
TRBJ1-1 . once TRBV6-1 TGTGCCAGCACCCGAGCATCAGGTGAAGCTTTCTTT CASTRASGEAFF
TRBJ2-7 TRBD1 . TRBV28 TGTGCCAGCCGTGTACAGGGGGACGAGCAGTACTTC CASRVQGDEQYF
TRBJ2-2 . . TRBV11-1 TGTGCCAGCAGCCCCCCTGGGGGGCTGGACACCGGGGAGCTGTTTTTT CASSPPGGLDTGELFF
TRBJ2-2 . . TRBV5-8 TGTGCCAGCAGCCCGTCGAGTGGAGGGAGGTGGTCCGGGGAGCTGTTTTTT CASSPSSGGRWSGELFF
TRBJ2-7 . . TRBV18 TGTGCCAGCTCGGAACAGGGAGGCGAGCAGTACTTC CASSEQGGEQYF
TRBJ1-2 . . TRBV19 TGTGCCAGTAGTTCTGGGGGGGTCGCTAACTATGGCTACACCTTC CASSSGGVANYGYTF
TRBJ1-4 TRBD1 . TRBV6-1 TGTGCCAGCAGTACGGACAGGGTGGGTGAAAAACTGTTTTTT CASSTDRVGEKLFF
TRBJ2-3 . . TRBV30 TGTGCCTGGAGCCAGCTGCGGCAGTATTTT CAWSQLRQYF
TRBJ1-5 . . TRBV2 TGTGCCAGCAGTGAAACTGAGCCGTCGATCAAACAGGGAGGGAATCAGCCCCAGCATTTT CASSETEPSIKQGGNQPQHF
TRBJ2-2 . once TRBV21-1 TGTGCCAGCAGCTCCCGACACCTAGAGTGTGGCGGGGAGCTGTTTTTT CASSSRHLECGGELFF
TRBJ1-2 . . TRBV5-6 TGTGCCAGCAGCTCCCCAGACAGCTATGGCTACACCTTC CASSSPDSYGYTF
TRBJ1-1 . . TRBV2 TGTGCCAGCAGGATAACTAGCCCGAACACTGAAGCTTTCTTT CASRITSPNTEAFF
TRBJ2-5 TRBD2 . TRBV7-2 TGTGCCAGCAGCAGGGAATGGCGGGAGGCTTACCAAGAGACCCAGTACTTC CASSREWREAYQETQYF
TRBJ1-6 . . TRBV2 TGTGCCAGCAGTAAACTAGGACTGACCGAGCAGTCTTCACCCCTCCACTTT CASSKLGLTEQSSPLHF
TRBJ2-3 . . TRBV9 TGTGCCAGCAGCGTAAAGCCCCTTTCGGCGGGCCGACGCACAGATACGCAGTATTTT CASSVKPLSAGRRTDTQYF
TRBJ2-3 . . TRBV5-1 TGCGCCAGCAGCTTGACGGGCGCAGATACGCAGTATTTT CASSLTGADTQYF
TRBJ1-5 . . TRBV28 TGTGCCAGCGGTCGGGACATTAATCAGCCCCAGCATTTT CASGRDINQPQHF
TRBJ1-1 TRBD1 . TRBV5-1 TGCGCCAGCAGCTTAACTACAGGGGGCACTGAAGCTTTCTTT CASSLTTGGTEAFF
TRBJ1-3 . . TRBV6-5 TGTGCCAGCAGTATGACTTCGGAGGTCAACACCATATATTTT CASSMTSEVNTIYF
TRBJ1-2 . once TRBV13 TGTGCCAGCAGCAGGCGGGGGGGCAGCTACACCTTC CASSRRGGSYTF
TRBJ2-1 . . TRBV6-5 TGTGCCAGCAGTCACTCCCATGAGCAGTTCTTC CASSHSHEQFF
TRBJ2-7 TRBD2 . TRBV7-9 TGTGCCAGCAGCTTAGTCGGGGCGGGAGCTGACGAGCAGTACTTC CASSLVGAGADEQYF
TRBJ2-5 TRBD1 . TRBV5-4 TGTGCCAGCAGCTTGTCGGGACAGGGTCAGGGGGAGACCCAGTACTTC CASSLSGQGQGETQYF
TRBJ2-1 TRBD2 . TRBV4-1 TGCGCCAGCAGCCGCGGGAGGGAAAAGAACAATGAGCAGTTCTTC CASSRGREKNNEQFF
TRBJ2-4 . . TRBV19 TGTGCCAGTAGTATAGCAGGTACGGCCAAAAACATTCAGTACTTC CASSIAGTAKNIQYF
TRBJ2-5 TRBD2 . TRBV2 TGTGCCAGCACCGTAAGCGGGGGGGCCGGGGAGACCCAGTACTTC CASTVSGGAGETQYF
TRBJ2-5 . . TRBV15 TGTGCCACCAGCAGAGATTTGAGGGGGAAAGAGACCCAGTACTTC CATSRDLRGKETQYF
TRBJ2-7 TRBD2 once TRBV13 TGTGCCAGCAGCTTTAGCGGGAACACCTACGAGCAGTACTTC CASSFSGNTYEQYF
TRBJ1-5 . . TRBV27 TGTGCCAGCAGTCGGGTTTTTAATCGGCCCCAGCATTTT CASSRVFNRPQHF